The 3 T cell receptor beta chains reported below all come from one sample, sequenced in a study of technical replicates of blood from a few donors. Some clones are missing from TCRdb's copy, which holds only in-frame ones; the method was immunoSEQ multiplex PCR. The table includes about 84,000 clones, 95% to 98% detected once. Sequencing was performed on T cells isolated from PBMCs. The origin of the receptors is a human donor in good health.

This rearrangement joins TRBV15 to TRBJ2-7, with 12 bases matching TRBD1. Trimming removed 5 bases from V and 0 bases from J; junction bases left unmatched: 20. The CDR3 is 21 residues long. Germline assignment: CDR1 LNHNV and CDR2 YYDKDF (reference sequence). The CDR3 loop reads CATSRVLSMGQGAGSSYEQYF. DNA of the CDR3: TGTGCCACCAGCCGAGTATTATCTATGGGACAGGGGGCGGGAAGCTCCTACGAGCAGTACTTC.

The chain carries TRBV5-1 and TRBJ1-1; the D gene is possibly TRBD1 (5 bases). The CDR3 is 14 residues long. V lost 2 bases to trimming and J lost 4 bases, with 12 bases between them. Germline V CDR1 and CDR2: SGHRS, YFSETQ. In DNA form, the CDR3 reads TGCGCCAGCAGCTTCGACTTAAGGGGCACTGAAGCTTTCTTT. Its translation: CASSFDLRGTEAFF.

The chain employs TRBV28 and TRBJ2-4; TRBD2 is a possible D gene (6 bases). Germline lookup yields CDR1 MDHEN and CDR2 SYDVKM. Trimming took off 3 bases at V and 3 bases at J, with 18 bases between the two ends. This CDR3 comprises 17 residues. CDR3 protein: CASSFPRGGVGKNIQYF. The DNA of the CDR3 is TGTGCCAGCAGTTTTCCTAGAGGCGGGGTAGGCAAAAACATTCAGTACTTC.